Listed below are T cell receptor beta chains from one sample, sequenced in a study of CD4 and CD8 cells across lung adenocarcinoma regions. TCRdb called the PCR reads again in MiXCR, with one record for every CDR3 protein. Among roughly 10,000 distinct CDR3 sequences listed, approximately 46% were seen once. The sequenced sample was CD8+ T cells from the margin of a lung tumor. The origin of the receptors is a female donor with lung adenocarcinoma. The CD4 and CD8 labels of this study may be unreliable. Each CDR3 is given with its conserved first and last residue. A D gene is named only where the DNA matches it firmly. Rows give clone size only sometimes, using once, few, many, or a class for an expanded clone.

-,14,TRBJ2-1,TRBD1,TRBV6-5,TGTGCCAGCAGTTCCGGGACAGGGATTGGGCTTGGGTACTTC,CASSSGTGIGLGYF
few,15,TRBJ2-1,TRBD2,TRBV27,TGTGCCAGCAGTCCCGGGACTAGCGAATTCAATGAGCAGTTCTTC,CASSPGTSEFNEQFF
-,14,TRBJ1-1,-,TRBV6-1,TGTGCCAGCAGTACGAACAATTTGAACACTGAAGCTTTCTTT,CASSTNNLNTEAFF
-,14,TRBJ2-3,-,TRBV27,TGTGGCAGCGCGGGGCGGTGGGGCACAGATACTCAGTACTTT,CGSAGRWGTDTQYF
-,14,TRBJ2-3,-,TRBV27,TGTGCCAGCAGTTTGTCTGGGGGCCGGGGTACCCAGTATTTT,CASSLSGGRGTQYF
large,14,TRBJ2-5,-,TRBV10-2,TGCGCCAGCAGCGCAGGGGAACAGAGAGAGACCCAGTACTTC,CASSAGEQRETQYF
-,15,TRBJ2-3,TRBD2,TRBV6-1,TGTGCCAGCAAAAAGACGGGGGGGGACACCGGGGAGCAGTATTTT,CASKKTGGDTGEQYF
-,14,TRBJ2-1,TRBD2,TRBV3-1,TGTGCCAGCACCACCCGGGAGGGCAGAAGTGAGCAGTTCTTC,CASTTREGRSEQFF
many,14,TRBJ1-1,-,TRBV5-1,TGCGCCAGCCGAATCCGGGACACGAACACTGAAGCTTTCTTT,CASRIRDTNTEAFF
-,17,TRBJ2-2,TRBD2,TRBV15,TGTGCCACCAGCAGAGGGGTGGCTAGCGGGAACACCGGGGAGCTGTTTTTT,CATSRGVASGNTGELFF
-,14,TRBJ2-4,-,TRBV10-1,TGCGGCGGCAAGGGGCTGCGAGCCCAAGACATTCAGTACTTT,CGGKGLRAQDIQYF
many,14,TRBJ1-2,TRBD1,TRBV12-3/TRBV12-4,TGTGCCAGCAGACGACGGACAGGGGGTGGCGGCTACACCTTC,CASRRRTGGGGYTF
medium-sized,15,TRBJ2-1,-,TRBV6-1,TGTGCCAGCAGATTTTTGACGGCCTCCTACAATGAGCAGTTCTTC,CASRFLTASYNEQFF
-,14,TRBJ2-1,-,TRBV10-2,TGCGCCAGCAGTGAGTCGAGCCTCCTCAATGAGCAGTTCTTC,CASSESSLLNEQFF
-,15,TRBJ2-5,-,TRBV3-1,TGTGCCAGGGGGGGCGGGGGCGGTGACCAAGAGACCCAGTACTTC,CARGGGGGDQETQYF
-,15,TRBJ2-2,TRBD1,TRBV6-1,TGTGCCAGCCTCAGGAACACAGGGGGCTCCGGGGAGCTGTTTTTT,CASLRNTGGSGELFF
once,15,TRBJ2-1,TRBD2,TRBV6-1,TGTGCCAGCAGAAAAAAAGCGGGGGGGCCCAATGAGCAGTTCTTC,CASRKKAGGPNEQFF
-,11,TRBJ2-3,-,TRBV27,TGTGGGAGCGGTCCTCCAGATACGCAGTACTTT,CGSGPPDTQYF
-,16,TRBJ2-5,TRBD2,TRBV30,TGTGCCTGGAGTGTAGCGCGGGAGAATGGCCAAGAGACCCAGTACTTC,CAWSVARENGQETQYF
medium-sized,14,TRBJ1-2,-,TRBV10-1,TGCGCCAGCAGTCCTAACGGGGCAACTGATGGCTACACCTTC,CASSPNGATDGYTF
medium-sized,14,TRBJ2-4,-,TRBV6-1,TGTGCCAGCAGTGAGGGTTCGGCCAAAAACATTCAGTACTTC,CASSEGSAKNIQYF
-,13,TRBJ2-5,-,TRBV27,TGTGCCAGCGGGGGCCGTGAAGAAGAGACCCAGTACTTC,CASGGREEETQYF
many,13,TRBJ1-2,TRBD1,TRBV10-2,TGCGCCAGCAGCCGACAGGGGGATTATGGCTACACCTTC,CASSRQGDYGYTF
-,14,TRBJ2-5,-,TRBV6-1,TGTGCGGGCATAGGGGGTCGTGGGCCAGAGACCCAGTACTTC,CAGIGGRGPETQYF
-,15,TRBJ2-7,TRBD2,TRBV7-2,TGTGCCAGCAGCCCCCCTCTAGCGGGTATTAGCGAGCAGTACTTC,CASSPPLAGISEQYF
-,13,TRBJ2-5,-,TRBV12-3/TRBV12-4,TGTGCCAGCAGTGCCCGGGGAGCCGAGACCCAGTACTTC,CASSARGAETQYF
medium-sized,17,TRBJ2-2,TRBD1,TRBV27,TGTGCCAGCAGTTTTAGGACAGGGGAATCCAACACCGGGGAGCTGTTTTTT,CASSFRTGESNTGELFF